Listed here are 25 T cell receptor beta chains from one sample, sequenced in a study of blood T cell repertoires in COVID-19. The protocol was immunoSEQ multiplex PCR, while the TCRdb copy is restricted to in-frame clones and leaves out a portion. This table holds about 170,000 clones, roughly 84% found once. Sequencing used peripheral blood. The source is a woman aged 70 to 79 with COVID-19, enrolled during active disease.

The CDR3 nucleotides are TGTGCCAGTAGCTTCCCGGGACTAGCGGGCAGATACAATGAGCAGTTCTTC. It yields the protein CASSFPGLAGRYNEQFF. The gene calls are TRBV19 and TRBJ2-1; 12 nucleotides agree with TRBD2. This CDR3 spans 17 amino acids. Trimming removed 6 bases from V and 4 bases from J; junction bases left unmatched: 10. CDR1 LNHDA and CDR2 SQIVND come from the germline V gene (reference sequence). Full variable domain (rest looked up from reference TRBV19 and TRBJ2-1): DGGITQSPKYLFRKEGQNVTLSCEQNLNHDAMYWYRQDPGQGLRLIYYSQIVNDFQKGDIAEGYSVSREKKESFPLTVTSAQKNPTAFYLCASSFPGLAGRYNEQFFGPGTRLTVL.

The chain has TRBV28 and TRBJ1-5, with D tentatively TRBD1 (5 bases). The CDR3 extends over 16 amino acids. Trimming shortened V by 4 bases and J by 5 bases, and 18 bases separated the two germline ends. Germline values: CDR1 MDHEN, CDR2 SYDVKM. The chain's CDR3 is CASSSPAARGDQPQHF. The CDR3 nucleotides are TGTGCCAGCAGTTCTCCGGCGGCTAGGGGTGATCAGCCCCAGCATTTT.

CDR3 DNA sequence: TGTGCCAGCAGTTACTCGACACGCGGGGCCACTGAAGCTTTCTTT. As protein: CASSYSTRGATEAFF. The V gene is TRBV6-5, the J gene TRBJ1-1; D might be TRBD1 (5 bases). The CDR3 sequence is 15 residues long. Germline-derived CDR1 and CDR2 are MNHEY and SVGAGI. Trimming removed 0 bases from V and 4 bases from J, with 12 bases in between.

The chain couples TRBV15 to TRBJ2-3; maybe TRBD2 (5 bases). Germline V gene data show CDR1 as LNHNV and CDR2 as YYDKDF (reference sequence). This CDR3 comprises 14 residues. V was clipped by 8 bases and J by 0 bases, with 12 bases between them. CDR3 amino acids: CATRLGGSTDTQYF. CDR3 bases: TGTGCCACCCGTCTGGGCGGGAGCACAGATACGCAGTATTTT.

This clone was seen only a few times. This chain joins TRBV6-6 and TRBJ2-6; D is ambiguous. Trimming removed 7 bases from V and 4 bases from J, with 5 bases in between. The CDR3 is 12 residues long. Germline assignment: CDR1 MNHNY and CDR2 SVGAGI (reference sequence). CDR3 coding DNA: TGTGCCAGCACCGCGGGGGCCAACGTCCTGACTTTC. As protein: CASTAGANVLTF.

The V gene is TRBV10-1, the J gene TRBJ1-5, with unresolved D. The V end was cut by 1 base, the J end by 6 bases, with 7 bases between. Per germline, CDR1 WNHNN and CDR2 SYGVQD (reference sequence). This CDR3 spans 13 amino acids. The CDR3 is CASSEYSGQPQHF. The CDR3, as DNA: TGCGCCAGCAGTGAGTATTCGGGTCAGCCCCAGCATTTT.

The table lists this clone with a count of one. The chain is built from TRBV2 and TRBJ1-1; 8 bases map to TRBD1. After removal of 5 bases from V and 5 bases from J, the junction contained 10 bases not matched to a gene. Germline loops: CDR1 SNHLY, CDR2 FYNNEI. The CDR3 spans 15 residues. The CDR3 loop reads CASSKTDRGGTEAFF. CDR3 sequence (DNA): TGTGCCAGCAGTAAAACTGACAGGGGTGGTACTGAAGCTTTCTTT.

The chain links TRBV30 to TRBJ1-1; tentative D call: TRBD1 (5 bases). With 0 bases removed from V and 2 bases from J, the gap between germline ends came to 13 bases. This CDR3 has 15 amino acids. Germline loops: CDR1 GTSNPN, CDR2 SVGIG (reference sequence). This CDR3 is CAWSVGGSSNTEAFF. In nucleotides, the CDR3 is TGTGCCTGGAGTGTGGGGGGGTCAAGTAACACTGAAGCTTTCTTT.

The V and J genes are TRBV5-1 and TRBJ1-5, with 8 bases lining up with TRBD1. The V gene's germline CDR1 is SGHRS and CDR2 YFSETQ. With 2 bases clipped from V and 7 bases from J, the junction kept 8 bases outside the gene matches. The CDR3 is 15 amino acids. CDR3 bases: TGCGCCAGCAGCTTTGGCCCAGGGGGCGAACAGCCCCAGCATTTT. Its translation is CASSFGPGGEQPQHF. Supplemented by reference TRBV5-1 and TRBJ1-5, the full variable domain reads KAGVTQTPRYLIKTRGQQVTLSCSPISGHRSVSWYQQTPGQGLQFLFEYFSETQRNKGNFPGRFSGRQFSNSRSEMNVSTLELGDSALYLCASSFGPGGEQPQHFGDGTRLSIL.

The chain joins TRBV19 to TRBJ1-6; D not resolved. Germline CDR1 is LNHDA and CDR2 is SQIVND (reference sequence). The CDR3 extends over 12 amino acids. V lost 6 bases and J 7 bases, leaving 7 bases between the germline ends. In DNA, the CDR3 is TGTGCCAGTAGCTTATTAAATTCACCCCTCCACTTT. Protein sequence: CASSLLNSPLHF.

Details on this clone: The junction departs from the called germline gene at one end, perhaps through a read error. This rearrangement joins TRBV7-7 to TRBJ2-1; D may be TRBD2 (6 bases). CDR1 is SSHAT and CDR2 is FNYEAQ in the germline V gene (reference sequence). CDR3 length: 14 residues. In nucleotides, the CDR3 is TGTGCTAGCAGCCCCCGACTAGATATGGATGAGCAGTTCTTC. This translates into CASSPRLDMDEQFF.

The chain recombines TRBV18 with TRBJ2-5; possibly TRBD2 for D (6 bases). CDR1 and CDR2 from the germline V gene are KGHSH and LQKENI. CDR3 length: 15 residues. The V and J ends lost 3 bases and 0 bases respectively, with 11 bases between them. CDR3: CASSPRWGDQETQYF. CDR3 nucleotides: TGTGCCAGCTCACCGCGCTGGGGGGACCAAGAGACCCAGTACTTC.

This clone showed up just a few times. The chain combines TRBV28 with TRBJ1-2; TRBD1 aligns across 10 bases. This CDR3 region has 18 residues. Germline CDR1 MDHEN, CDR2 SYDVKM. V shed 6 bases, J shed 2 bases, and the junction held 15 bases outside the gene matches. CDR3 residues: CASSPGTGEGGWNYGYTF. CDR3 bases: TGTGCCAGCAGCCCCGGGACAGGGGAAGGAGGATGGAACTATGGCTACACCTTC.

A single count supports this clone. V usage is TRBV28 and J usage is TRBJ2-2; the match to TRBD2 covers 10 bases. V shed 7 bases and J 6 bases; nucleotides not matched to a gene: 5. The CDR3 extends over 14 amino acids. Germline-derived CDR1 and CDR2 are MDHEN and SYDVKM. In nucleotides, the CDR3 is TGTGCCAGCACCAGCGGGGGGGCCTCCGGGGAGCTGTTTTTT. It codes for CASTSGGASGELFF.

The DNA for the CDR3 is TGTGCCATCGGCAGTGGGGGGAATCAGCCCCAGCATTTT. It specifies CAIGSGGNQPQHF. This chain connects TRBV6-5 to TRBJ1-5; D might be TRBD1 (5 bases). The CDR3 covers 13 residues. Germline-derived CDR1 and CDR2 are MNHEY and SVGAGI. V was cut by 10 bases and J by 4 bases, with 14 bases left in between.

The gene calls are TRBV5-4 and TRBJ2-4; 8 bases align to TRBD2. The length of the CDR3 is 16 residues. With V trimmed by 2 bases and J by 3 bases, 7 bases remained unmatched. Germline loops: CDR1 SGHNT, CDR2 YYREEE (reference sequence). CDR3 sequence reads: CASSLQRGRGKNIQYF. CDR3 in DNA: TGTGCCAGCAGCTTACAGCGGGGGCGGGGCAAAAACATTCAGTACTTC.

Details on this clone: Other DNA sequences in this specimen translate into the identical CDR3. This sequence joins TRBV2 and TRBJ1-2; 8 nucleotides match TRBD1. Germline values: CDR1 SNHLY, CDR2 FYNNEI. Trimming at V came to 6 bases and at J to 5 bases, leaving 5 bases not matched to a gene. CDR3 size: 13 residues. Here the CDR3 reads CASRPDRAYGYTF. The CDR3 DNA reads TGTGCCAGCAGGCCGGACAGGGCTTATGGCTACACCTTC.

This clone was recorded only once. The rearrangement joins TRBV30 to TRBJ2-3; 7 bases are shared with TRBD2. Germline CDR1 and CDR2: GTSNPN and SVGIG (reference sequence). The CDR3 spans 14 residues. With 2 bases clipped from V and 1 base from J, the junction kept 3 bases outside the gene matches. The CDR3 spells CAWSKTSGTDTQYF. The CDR3 nucleotides are TGTGCCTGGAGTAAAACTAGCGGCACAGATACGCAGTATTTT.

This chain joins TRBV29-1 and TRBJ2-1; weak D call: TRBD1 (5 bases). Germline V CDR1 and CDR2: SQVTM, ANQGSEA. The CDR3 is made up of 13 amino acids. The ends were cut back, 6 bases at V and 7 bases at J, with 16 bases in the middle. The CDR3 DNA reads TGCAGCGTCGACAGCCGCATGGGAAATGAGCAGTTCTTC. Translating it yields CSVDSRMGNEQFF.

This clone has more than one count but fewer than ten. The chain is built from TRBV6-1 and TRBJ1-2; the D is unclear. The CDR3 covers 13 residues. Germline CDR1 and CDR2: MNHNS and SASEGT. Trimming removed 2 bases from V and 5 bases from J, with 9 bases in between. Here the CDR3 reads CASSESGRYGYTF. The CDR3 DNA reads TGTGCCAGCAGTGAAAGTGGGAGGTATGGCTACACCTTC.

V usage is TRBV29-1 and J usage is TRBJ2-5; 10 positions agree with TRBD1. Trimming cost V 6 bases and J 3 bases; bases outside gene matches: 4. CDR3 size: 13 residues. Looked up from germline, CDR1 is SQVTM and CDR2 is ANQGSEA. CDR3 in amino acids: CSVGQGGEETQYF. The CDR3 DNA follows: TGCAGCGTCGGACAGGGGGGAGAAGAGACCCAGTACTTC.

V gene TRBV6-6 combines with J gene TRBJ2-7; TRBD1 matches at 8 bases. The CDR3 spans 14 residues. Germline CDR1 MNHNY, CDR2 SVGAGI (reference sequence). J was trimmed by 3 bases and V by 2 bases; bases with no gene match: 3. CDR3 nucleotides: TGTGCCAGCAGTTACAGTGACAGGGGCTACGAGCAGTACGTC. Protein sequence: CASSYSDRGYEQYV.

The J gene is TRBJ1-2, the V gene TRBV10-3; tentative D call: TRBD1 (6 bases). Trimming removed 6 bases at V and 4 bases at J, with 9 bases between. Germline CDR1 ENHRY, CDR2 SYGVKD. The length of the CDR3 is 12 residues. CDR3: CAISSDSYGYTF. The CDR3 nucleotides read TGTGCCATCAGCTCGGACAGCTATGGCTACACCTTC.

A single count supports this clone. The rearrangement joins TRBV15 to TRBJ1-5, with D unresolved. V gave up 0 bases and J gave up 3 bases, with 9 bases separating them. This CDR3 comprises 15 residues. The germline V gene encodes CDR1 LNHNV and CDR2 YYDKDF (reference sequence). CDR3 loop: CATSRDRRDNQPQHF. CDR3 nucleotides: TGTGCCACCAGCAGAGATAGGCGGGACAATCAGCCCCAGCATTTT.

The chain uses TRBV25-1 and TRBJ1-1; D gene unclear. V gave up 4 bases and J gave up 4 bases, with 10 bases separating them. Germline CDR1 is MGHDK and CDR2 is SYGVNS. The CDR3 consists of 13 residues. This chain's CDR3 is CASSGYRGTEAFF. CDR3 DNA sequence: TGTGCCAGCAGTGGTTACCGGGGCACTGAAGCTTTCTTT.